One and the same sample provided the 20 T cell receptor beta chains below, sequenced in a study of blood T cell repertoires in COVID-19. Assay: immunoSEQ multiplex PCR; the TCRdb copy retains only in-frame clones and omits some. The sample lists over 110,000 clones; 84% were seen once. The material sequenced was peripheral blood. The receptors derive from a man in his 60s with active or convalescent COVID-19.

This clone was seen a handful of times. This rearrangement joins TRBV9 to TRBJ1-4; no firm D call. Trimming took 2 bases from V and 4 from J, leaving 18 bases between them. Germline V gives CDR1 SGDLS, CDR2 YYNGEE. This CDR3 contains 17 residues. CDR3 loop: CASSVSGGRRNNEKLFF. The CDR3 DNA reads as TGTGCCAGCAGCGTCTCGGGAGGGAGGAGGAATAATGAAAAACTGTTTTTT. The full variable domain, in which reference TRBV9 and TRBJ1-4 provide the parts outside the CDR3, is DSGVTQTPKHLITATGQRVTLRCSPRSGDLSVYWYQQSLDQGLQFLIQYYNGEERAKGNILERFSAQQFPDLHSELNLSSLELGDSALYFCASSVSGGRRNNEKLFFGSGTQLSVL.

The V gene is TRBV7-9, the J gene TRBJ2-1, with no clear D. The CDR3 is made up of 16 amino acids. In germline, CDR1 is SEHNR, CDR2 FQNEAQ (reference sequence). Trimming removed 1 base from V and 1 base from J, with 11 bases in between. The CDR3 coding sequence is TGTGCCAGCAGCTTAGGTGATTCGGTATCCTACAATGAGCAGTTCTTC. Its protein product is CASSLGDSVSYNEQFF.

In DNA, the CDR3 is TGTGCCAGCAGCGAATATACTAGCGGGAGGTTGACGGGGGAGCAGTACGTC. Its translation is CASSEYTSGRLTGEQYV. The genes are TRBV7-9 and TRBJ2-7; 12 nucleotides line up with TRBD2. The CDR3 consists of 17 residues. V shed 5 bases and J 7 bases; nucleotides not matched to a gene: 15. Germline CDR1 is SEHNR and CDR2 is FQNEAQ (reference sequence).

This clone is a singleton in its sample. V gene TRBV11-3 combines with J gene TRBJ2-3; 16 bases line up with TRBD2. The CDR3 has 17 residues. Unmatched junction bases numbered 5, after V lost 5 bases and J lost 3 bases. Germline values: CDR1 SGHNT, CDR2 YENEEA. CDR3 region: CASSMGLAGGQTDTQYF. The CDR3 region has the DNA TGTGCCAGCAGCATGGGACTAGCGGGGGGGCAGACAGATACGCAGTATTTT.

The V gene is TRBV7-2, the J gene TRBJ1-6, with 8 bases that match TRBD1. The CDR3 runs to 18 residues. The germline V gene encodes CDR1 SGHTA and CDR2 FQGNSA. J was trimmed by 9 bases and V by 3 bases; bases with no gene match: 16. CDR3 protein: CASSLIPSTQGAGSPLHF. CDR3 nucleotide sequence: TGTGCCAGCAGCTTGATCCCATCTACGCAGGGGGCAGGTTCACCCCTCCACTTT.

In this sample, this clone turned up once. The CDR3 is CASSRSSAYNEQFF. As DNA, the CDR3 is TGTGCCAGCAGCCGTTCTAGCGCCTACAATGAGCAGTTCTTC. This chain connects TRBV6-5 to TRBJ2-1, with a weak D call TRBD2 (6 bases). The CDR3 is 14 residues long. CDR1 and CDR2 (germline): MNHEY, SVGAGI. V was clipped by 6 bases and J by 2 bases, with 11 bases between them.

The chain is built from TRBV4-1 and TRBJ2-5; 7 nucleotides line up with TRBD2. CDR1 is MGHRA, CDR2 YSYEKL, per germline. The CDR3 contains 16 residues. The J segment lost 3 bases and the V segment lost 3 bases, leaving 10 bases of the junction unmatched. The CDR3 is CASSQGTSGGKETQYF. Here the CDR3 DNA reads TGCGCCAGCAGCCAGGGAACATCCGGGGGGAAAGAGACCCAGTACTTC.

The V and J genes are TRBV7-2 and TRBJ2-1; 7 bases match TRBD1. The germline V gene has CDR1 SGHTA and CDR2 FQGNSA. CDR3 length: 14 amino acids. After removal of 5 bases from V and 5 bases from J, the junction contained 6 bases not matched to a gene. The CDR3 sequence: CASSPDRRNNEQFF. DNA for the CDR3: TGTGCCAGCAGCCCGGACAGGCGTAACAATGAGCAGTTCTTC.

The V gene is TRBV7-2, the J gene TRBJ1-2; 10 nucleotides line up with TRBD1. The germline V gene encodes CDR1 SGHTA and CDR2 FQGNSA. This CDR3 has 14 residues. The junction had 6 bases not matched to a gene; V was cut back by 5 bases and J by 6 bases. The CDR3: CASSAQDRGHGYTF. The CDR3 DNA sequence: TGTGCCAGCAGCGCTCAAGACAGGGGGCATGGCTACACCTTC.

CDR3 sequence: CASSPGGTYEQYV. The DNA for the CDR3 is TGTGCCAGCTCCCCAGGAGGGACCTACGAGCAGTACGTC. The chain is built from TRBV18 and TRBJ2-7; D perhaps matches TRBD2 (6 bases). The V and J ends lost 6 bases and 2 bases respectively, with 11 bases between them. The germline V gene has CDR1 KGHSH and CDR2 LQKENI. The CDR3 extends over 13 amino acids.

This clone was picked up a small number of times. This sequence joins TRBV11-2 and TRBJ2-3, with 9 nucleotides matching TRBD2. This CDR3 spans 17 amino acids. Trimming took 1 base from V and 6 from J; bases not matched to a gene: 11. Germline loops: CDR1 SGHAT, CDR2 FQNNGV. This CDR3 is CASSLGSWRGGPDTQYF. The CDR3 nucleotides read TGTGCCAGCAGCTTAGGGTCCTGGCGGGGGGGCCCGGATACGCAGTATTTT.

CDR3 DNA sequence: TGTGCCAGAAGCTTGGGGGGAGGGCCCCCCTACAATGAGCAGTTCTTC. Protein sequence: CARSLGGGPPYNEQFF. The chain employs TRBV5-3 and TRBJ2-1; 7 nucleotides line up with TRBD2. TRBV5-3 is classed as an ORF, of uncertain function. The J segment lost 2 bases and the V segment lost 0 bases, leaving 5 bases of the junction unmatched. CDR3 length: 16 residues.

This clone appeared once. The J gene is TRBJ2-2, the V gene TRBV5-1, with 11 bases lining up with TRBD2. The V gene's germline CDR1 is SGHRS and CDR2 YFSETQ. The ends lost 0 bases at V and 6 bases at J; junction bases unmatched: 10. CDR3 length: 18 amino acids. The DNA for the CDR3 is TGCGCCAGCAGCTTGGGACTAGCGGGAACGGAGGTGCCCGGGGAGCTGTTTTTT. This gives the protein CASSLGLAGTEVPGELFF. The variable domain in full, with the rest retrieved from reference TRBV5-1 and TRBJ2-2, is KAGVTQTPRYLIKTRGQQVTLSCSPISGHRSVSWYQQTPGQGLQFLFEYFSETQRNKGNFPGRFSGRQFSNSRSEMNVSTLELGDSALYLCASSLGLAGTEVPGELFFGEGSRLTVL.

This chain joins TRBV4-3 and TRBJ2-3; D is unresolved. V was cut by 0 bases and J by 0 bases, with 16 bases left in between. CDR3 length: 18 residues. Germline CDR1 and CDR2: LGHNA and YSLEER. CDR3 sequence (DNA): TGCGCCAGCAGCCAAGAGGGCGAAGAGCACTCTAGCACAGATACGCAGTATTTT. Amino acids: CASSQEGEEHSSTDTQYF.

This rearrangement joins TRBV4-1 to TRBJ1-2; D perhaps matches TRBD1 (6 bases). This CDR3 comprises 16 residues. Trimming pared 2 bases from V and 5 bases from J, leaving 18 bases between. Germline CDR1 is MGHRA and CDR2 is YSYEKL. The CDR3 nucleotides read TGCGCCAGCAGCCAATTCCGAGATACCAGGGGTTATGGCTACACCTTC. Translating gives CASSQFRDTRGYGYTF.

This chain joins TRBV10-3 and TRBJ1-2; possibly TRBD1 for D (5 bases). CDR3 length: 12 amino acids. The V end was cut by 6 bases, the J end by 5 bases, with 10 bases between. From germline, CDR1 is ENHRY and CDR2 SYGVKD. CDR3 nucleotides: TGTGCCATCAGCTCGACAGTGTATGGCTACACCTTC. It yields the protein CAISSTVYGYTF.

The V gene is TRBV6-2 or TRBV6-3, the J gene TRBJ1-5; D call uncertain. From germline, CDR1 is MNHEY and CDR2 SVGEGT. The germline V and J ends were trimmed by 6 bases and 6 bases, with 12 bases remaining between them. CDR3 length: 13 residues. CDR3 sequence: CASSQVSGQPQHF. CDR3 bases: TGTGCCAGCAGCCAGGTGAGCGGTCAGCCCCAGCATTTT.

In its sample, this clone was seen once. The chain has TRBV18 and TRBJ2-2; TRBD1 agrees at 9 bases. The CDR3 runs to 15 residues. Looked up from germline, CDR1 is KGHSH and CDR2 is LQKENI. Trimming at V came to 8 bases and at J to 4 bases, leaving 8 bases not matched to a gene. The CDR3 spells CASTRDRAVTGELFF. The CDR3 nucleotides are TGTGCCAGCACCAGGGACAGGGCAGTCACCGGGGAGCTGTTTTTT. Filled out from reference TRBV18 and TRBJ2-2, the complete variable domain reads NAGVMQNPRHLVRRRGQEARLRCSPMKGHSHVYWYRQLPEEGLKFMVYLQKENIIDESGMPKERFSAEFPKEGPSILRIQQVVRGDSAAYFCASTRDRAVTGELFFGEGSRLTVL.

The chain carries TRBV4-3 and TRBJ2-1; 10 bases line up with TRBD2. With 3 bases clipped from V and 8 bases from J, the junction kept 16 bases outside the gene matches. CDR1 LGHNA and CDR2 YSLEER come from the germline V gene. The CDR3 spans 18 residues. CDR3 coding DNA: TGCGCCAGCAGCCACCCCAAAAGAGGTAGCGGGGGGTGGCATGAGCAGTTCTTC. It specifies CASSHPKRGSGGWHEQFF.

The chain employs TRBV6-1 and TRBJ2-3; unclear D gene. The V end was cut by 5 bases, the J end by 0 bases, with 9 bases between. Germline loops: CDR1 MNHNS, CDR2 SASEGT. The CDR3 covers 14 residues. CDR3 loop: CASSYIGSTDTQYF. CDR3 in DNA: TGTGCCAGCAGTTATATCGGGAGCACAGATACGCAGTATTTT.